The 13 T cell receptor beta chains given below trace back to one sample, sequenced in a study of blood T cell repertoires in COVID-19. Clones were read by immunoSEQ multiplex PCR, and TCRdb kept only the in-frame ones, dropping some. The sample yields some 140,000 clones, approximately 81% seen once. The sample comprised PBMCs or T cells enriched from blood (not recorded which). The origin of the receptors is a man in his forties or fifties with acute COVID-19.

CDR3 in amino acids: CASKGQGNSPLHF. The CDR3 DNA sequence: TGCGCCAGCAAGGGACAGGGAAATTCACCCCTCCACTTT. This chain links TRBV5-1 with TRBJ1-6, with 9 bases identical to TRBD1. V was clipped by 6 bases and J by 7 bases; unmatched bases: 2. Germline V gene lookup returns CDR1 SGHRS and CDR2 YFSETQ. CDR3 length: 13 amino acids.

V is TRBV6-2 or TRBV6-3 and J is TRBJ2-7, with D possibly being TRBD1 (6 bases). The CDR3 length is 13 residues. Trimming shortened V by 5 bases and J by 6 bases, and 14 bases separated the two germline ends. Per germline, CDR1 MNHEY and CDR2 SVGEGT. The CDR3 DNA reads as TGTGCCAGCAGTCCGAACAGGGTCCGCGAGCAGTACTTC. This encodes CASSPNRVREQYF.

The V call is TRBV6-2 or TRBV6-3, the J call TRBJ1-3, with no clear D. Germline values: CDR1 MNHEY, CDR2 SVGEGT. CDR3 length equals 12 residues. V shed 2 bases and J shed 4 bases, with 3 bases lying between them. The CDR3 is CASSYSGNTIYF. As DNA, the CDR3 is TGTGCCAGCAGTTACAGCGGAAACACCATATATTTT.

The chain couples TRBV30 to TRBJ1-2, with 8 bases fitting TRBD1. J was trimmed by 5 bases and V by 3 bases; bases with no gene match: 8. There are 14 residues in the CDR3. CDR1 is GTSNPN and CDR2 is SVGIG in the germline V gene (reference sequence). The CDR3 DNA sequence: TGTGCCTGGAGGTTGGACAGGGAAGGTTATGGCTACACCTTC. Amino acids: CAWRLDREGYGYTF. Full variable domain (missing parts from reference TRBV30 and TRBJ1-2): SQTIHQWPATLVQPVGSPLSLECTVEGTSNPNLYWYRQAAGRGLQLLFYSVGIGQISSEVPQNLSASRPQDRQFILSSKKLLLSDSGFYLCAWRLDREGYGYTFGSGTRLTVV.

This chain uses TRBV6-2 or TRBV6-3 with TRBJ1-1; 7 bases are shared with TRBD1. The germline gives CDR1 MNHEY, CDR2 SVGEGT. V was clipped by 4 bases and J by 0 bases; unmatched bases: 2. The CDR3 sequence is 14 residues long. The CDR3 DNA reads TGTGCCAGCAGTTTACAGGGGATGAACACTGAAGCTTTCTTT. It yields the protein CASSLQGMNTEAFF.

V usage is TRBV7-2 and J usage is TRBJ2-5; D perhaps matches TRBD1 (6 bases). CDR3 length: 16 residues. CDR1 and CDR2 from the germline V gene are SGHTA and FQGNSA. Trimming pared 6 bases from V and 4 bases from J, leaving 21 bases between. CDR3 sequence reads: CASSLGASTKGETQYF. The CDR3, as DNA: TGTGCCAGCAGTTTGGGGGCCTCTACCAAGGGAGAGACCCAGTACTTC.

The chain employs TRBV5-1 and TRBJ1-1, with 7 bases matching TRBD1. The trim removed 3 bases at V and 3 bases at J, leaving 5 bases unmatched. The CDR3 loop spans 14 amino acids. The germline CDR1 and CDR2 sequences are SGHRS and YFSETQ. CDR3 nucleotide sequence: TGCGCCAGCAGCTGGAGGGGGCAGGACACTGAAGCTTTCTTT. Its translation: CASSWRGQDTEAFF.

The V call is TRBV30, the J call TRBJ1-5; D gene ambiguous. This CDR3 is built from 14 residues. Germline V gives CDR1 GTSNPN, CDR2 SVGIG (reference sequence). Trimming removed 0 bases from V and 2 bases from J, with 8 bases in between. CDR3 coding DNA: TGTGCCTGGAGTGTTGGAGGTCGCAATCAGCCCCAGCATTTT. Its translation is CAWSVGGRNQPQHF.

V is TRBV14 and J is TRBJ2-1, with D possibly matching TRBD1 (6 bases). This CDR3 is built from 15 residues. Germline V gene sequence: CDR1 SGHDN, CDR2 FVKESK. V was pared by 4 bases and J by 0 bases, with 10 bases between. The CDR3 DNA is TGTGCCAGCAGCCGGTGGGACACCTCCTACAATGAGCAGTTCTTC. Its translation is CASSRWDTSYNEQFF.

The chain is built from TRBV4-1 and TRBJ1-5; 12 bases line up with TRBD1. V lost 3 bases to trimming and J lost 5 bases; unmatched junction nucleotides: 2. This CDR3 has 15 amino acids. Per germline, CDR1 MGHRA and CDR2 YSYEKL. For the CDR3, the DNA is TGCGCCAGCAGCCATGGGACAGGGGGCGATCAGCCCCAGCATTTT. This gives the protein CASSHGTGGDQPQHF.

The CDR3 nucleotides are TGTGCCAGCCGGGGTGGGACAGGGGGCAGGGAAGGCTACACCTTC. Protein: CASRGGTGGREGYTF. The J gene is TRBJ1-2, the V gene TRBV3-1 (or the pseudogene TRBV3-2), with 12 bases matching TRBD1. The germline V gene has CDR1 LGHDT and CDR2 YNNKEL (reference sequence). CDR3 length equals 15 residues. After removal of 8 bases from V and 8 bases from J, the junction contained 12 bases not matched to a gene.

J is TRBJ1-4 and V is TRBV7-9; 9 positions agree with TRBD1. This CDR3 is built from 17 residues. Trimming took 5 bases from V and 8 from J; bases not matched to a gene: 15. Germline CDR1 reads SEHNR; CDR2 reads FQNEAQ (reference sequence). The CDR3 sequence: CASSRTGQGPREEKLFF. The CDR3 DNA is TGTGCCAGCAGCCGCACGGGACAGGGACCCCGGGAAGAAAAACTGTTTTTT.

The chain employs TRBV9 and TRBJ2-7, with 13 bases that match TRBD2. The length of the CDR3 is 19 residues. The junction had 17 bases not matched to a gene; V was cut back by 2 bases and J by 6 bases. CDR1 SGDLS and CDR2 YYNGEE come from the germline V gene. The CDR3 is CASSVSTGTSGVGVGEQYF. As DNA, the CDR3 is TGTGCCAGCAGCGTGTCTACCGGGACTAGCGGGGTAGGGGTAGGCGAGCAGTACTTC.